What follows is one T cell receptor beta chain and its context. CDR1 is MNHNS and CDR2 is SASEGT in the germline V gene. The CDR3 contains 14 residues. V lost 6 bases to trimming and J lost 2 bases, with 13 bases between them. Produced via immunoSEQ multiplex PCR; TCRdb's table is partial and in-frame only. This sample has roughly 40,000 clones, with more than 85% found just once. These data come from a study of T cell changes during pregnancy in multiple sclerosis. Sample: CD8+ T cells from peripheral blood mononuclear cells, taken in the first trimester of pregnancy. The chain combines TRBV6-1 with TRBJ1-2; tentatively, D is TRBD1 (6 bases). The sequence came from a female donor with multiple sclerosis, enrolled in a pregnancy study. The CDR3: CASSPWGRNYGYTF. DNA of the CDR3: TGTGCCAGCAGCCCCTGGGGGCGGAACTATGGCTACACCTTC.